The 3 T cell receptor beta chains below come from one sample, sequenced in a study of T cell repertoires in cytomegalovirus infection. TCRdb fed the reads into MiXCR, producing one record per CDR3 protein. Among a few hundred thousand distinct CDR3 sequences, over 7.5% were seen once, and the ten largest hold about 3.9%. The sequencing input was PBMCs. The receptors here all came from a human donor in good health (CMV status not recorded). Some clones in this sample may be carry-over from other donors' samples.

This clonotype was observed at least ten times. The J gene is TRBJ1-6, the V gene TRBV7-2; 7 positions match TRBD1. The CDR3 length is 17 residues. The germline V gene has CDR1 SGHTA and CDR2 FQGNSA. J gave up 10 bases and V 5 bases, and 17 bases lay outside the gene matches. This CDR3 reads CASSPEGAGRVGSPLHF. In nucleotides, the CDR3 is TGTGCCAGCAGCCCCGAGGGGGCCGGGCGGGTTGGGTCACCCCTCCACTTT.

This clonotype was observed at least ten times. This chain links TRBV7-2 with TRBJ2-7; D is uncertain. The CDR3 length is 15 residues. Trimming stripped 3 bases from V and 2 bases from J, with 14 bases between. Per germline, CDR1 SGHTA and CDR2 FQGNSA. CDR3 protein: CASSFPGLLAYEQYF. The CDR3 bases are TGTGCCAGCAGCTTCCCAGGTTTACTTGCCTACGAGCAGTACTTC.

This clonotype was detected many times. The chain uses TRBV2 and TRBJ1-6; possibly TRBD1 for D (5 bases). V lost 6 bases and J lost 7, with 10 bases in between. Germline CDR1 is SNHLY and CDR2 is FYNNEI. The CDR3 covers 13 residues. For the CDR3, the DNA is TGTGCCAGCAGCAGGGAACGGAATTCACCCCTCCACTTT. Amino acid sequence: CASSRERNSPLHF.